The clone carrying this T cell receptor (beta chain) showed up many times. Its antigen is as yet unknown. This specimen comes from a study of T cells in Graves' hyperthyroidism and ophthalmopathy. Amplification of TCR beta CDR3 regions was performed using RNA transcripts as template. A first-round RT-PCR of the TCR CDR3 used the HTBI primer set. In TCRdb, the multiplex PCR reads were re-called with MiXCR into one record per CDR3 protein. The data contain some 350,000 distinct CDR3 sequences, under 20% of them singletons. With a duration under 2 months, the hyperthyroidism was newly diagnosed in patients aged 18 to 65. Uncontrolled infection, other autoimmune disease, pregnancy or lactation excluded patients. Study results and caveats: Ophthalmopathy and stable hyperthyroidism were told apart by a 13 V-J model. In validation, the model predicted ophthalmopathy. These predictions came a median about 6.5 months before onset.

The receptor was isolated from a young woman with Graves' hyperthyroidism. Sequenced: blood.

CDR3 loop: CSARGGGLIETQYF. Written as DNA, the CDR3 is TGCAGTGCTAGGGGCGGGGGGCTGATAGAGACCCAGTACTTC. J is TRBJ2-5 and V is TRBV20-1; 8 nucleotides line up with TRBD2. The CDR3 has 14 amino acids. Germline V gene data show CDR1 as DFQATT and CDR2 as SNEGSKA (reference sequence). The V and J ends lost 3 bases and 4 bases, in that order; junction bases with no gene match: 7.